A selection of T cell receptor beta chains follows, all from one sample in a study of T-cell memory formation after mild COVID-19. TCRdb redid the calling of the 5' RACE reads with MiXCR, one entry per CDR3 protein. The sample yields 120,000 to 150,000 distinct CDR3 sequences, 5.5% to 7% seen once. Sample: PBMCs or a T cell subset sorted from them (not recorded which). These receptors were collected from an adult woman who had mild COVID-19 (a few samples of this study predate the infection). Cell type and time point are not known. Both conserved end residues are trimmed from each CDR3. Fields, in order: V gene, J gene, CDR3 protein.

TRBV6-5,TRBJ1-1,ATGHLNTEAF
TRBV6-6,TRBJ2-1,ASSYGTGRNEQF
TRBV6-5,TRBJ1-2,ASRPGQSGYT
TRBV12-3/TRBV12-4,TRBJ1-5,ASRPLEPGGNQPQH
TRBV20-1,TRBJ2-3,SARLGTLRRDTQY
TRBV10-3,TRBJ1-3,AISESKGNTIY
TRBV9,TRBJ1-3,ASSVEATGLGNTIY
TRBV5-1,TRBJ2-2,ASSLLQGSITGELF
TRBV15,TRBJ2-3,ATSRAGQGRTDTQY
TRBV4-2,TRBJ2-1,ASSQDGGVKNEQF
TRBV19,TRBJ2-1,ASSNVRMGEQF
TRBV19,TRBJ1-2,ASNEDVRQAYYGYT
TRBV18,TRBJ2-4,ASSPPGQGRSKNIQY
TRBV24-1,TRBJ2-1,ATSDHLGGGRSNEQF
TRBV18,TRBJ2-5,ASSRSRTQETQY
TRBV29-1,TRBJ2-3,SVVSDTQY
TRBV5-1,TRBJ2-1,ASRRTSKGDNEQF
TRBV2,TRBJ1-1,ASSESWTGAF
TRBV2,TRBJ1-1,ASSTSGGNAEAF
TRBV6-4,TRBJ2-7,ASSTTRVPLKEQY
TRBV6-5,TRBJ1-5,ASSTDRTSQPQH
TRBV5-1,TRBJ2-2,ASSSRGTANTGELF
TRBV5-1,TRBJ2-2,ASSLPSGELF
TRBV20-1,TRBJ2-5,SASRGAREETQY
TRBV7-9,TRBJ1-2,ASSSRQGLGYT
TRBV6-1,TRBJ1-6,ASSAIRDSRSPLH
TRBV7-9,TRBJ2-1,ASSLAGLAGSYNDQF
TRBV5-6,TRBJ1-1,ASSQRQAYMNTEAF
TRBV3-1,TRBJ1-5,ASSRGQGNFQPQH
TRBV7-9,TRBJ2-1,ASSLQSGGPREQF
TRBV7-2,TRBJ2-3,ASRIRSTDTQY
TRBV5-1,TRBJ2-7,ASGEDRGTYEQY
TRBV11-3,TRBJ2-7,ASSSRLGGGPKYEQY
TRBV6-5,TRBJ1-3,AIRGSGNTIY
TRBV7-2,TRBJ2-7,ASSARGAGLTYEQY
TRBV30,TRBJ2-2,AWSVKTGNTGELF
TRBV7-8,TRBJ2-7,ASSPGRVKYEQY
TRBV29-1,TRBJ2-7,SVVGGRGSYEQY
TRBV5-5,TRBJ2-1,ASSLGAYNEQF
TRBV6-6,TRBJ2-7,ASRGTSGASYEQY
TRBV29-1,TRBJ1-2,SVEVQGDYGYT
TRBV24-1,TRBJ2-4,ATSAGSAKNIQY
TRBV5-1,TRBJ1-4,ASSLATNEKLF
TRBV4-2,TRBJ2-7,ASSRDNRALYEQY
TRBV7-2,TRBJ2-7,SLRPGHSRYEQY
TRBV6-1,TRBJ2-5,ASSVLAGGLQETQY
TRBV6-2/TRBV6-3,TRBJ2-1,ASSYGYNSYNEQF
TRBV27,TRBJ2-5,ASSPLGETQY
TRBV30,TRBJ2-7,AWGGQLYEQY
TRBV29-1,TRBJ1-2,SVTGHNYGYT
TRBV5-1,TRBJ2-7,ASSALTGTGAEQY
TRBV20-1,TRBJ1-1,SAPGVNTEAF
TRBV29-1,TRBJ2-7,SVVEPRGRAYEQY
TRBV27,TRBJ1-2,ASSLSNRAYGYT
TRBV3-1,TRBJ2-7,ASSDRDWTQY
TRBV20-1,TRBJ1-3,STGASRGNTIY
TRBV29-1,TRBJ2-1,SALKPGYSSYNEQF
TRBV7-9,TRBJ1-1,ASSLVYEAF
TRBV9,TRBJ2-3,ASSVGGGHTDTQY